These 4 T cell receptor beta chains originate from one sample sequenced in a study of yellow fever vaccine responses in identical twins. One entry per CDR3 protein, called by TCRdb with MiXCR from the RT-PCR reads. The data contain roughly 18,000 distinct CDR3 sequences, about 56% of them singletons. The specimen comprised T cells from blood (PBMCs), unsorted or a sorted subset (not recorded which), sampled before or after yellow fever vaccination (not recorded which). The receptors shown here come from a woman aged 18-29 years who received the yellow fever vaccine.

The chain has TRBV12-3 or TRBV12-4 and TRBJ1-5; maybe TRBD1 (6 bases). This CDR3 spans 14 amino acids. Trimming stripped 6 bases from V and 3 bases from J, with 12 bases between. In DNA form, the CDR3 reads TGTGCCAGCAGGGGTAGGACAGACAATCAGCCCCAGCATTTT. It is translated as CASRGRTDNQPQHF.

The chain has TRBV5-5 and TRBJ2-2; D may be TRBD2 (5 bases). CDR3 length: 17 amino acids. The germline V gene has CDR1 SGHKS and CDR2 YYEKEE (reference sequence). The ends were cut back, 1 base at V and 1 base at J, with 14 bases in the middle. CDR3 nucleotides: TGTGCCAGCAGCTTGTACGAGTCGGGGAAGAACACCGGGGAGCTGTTTTTT. Protein: CASSLYESGKNTGELFF.

The chain is built from TRBV18 and TRBJ2-1, with 8 bases matching TRBD1. Losses at the gene ends were 0 bases for V and 7 bases for J; bases not matched to a gene: 5. The germline CDR1 and CDR2 sequences are KGHSH and LQKENI. The CDR3 is made up of 15 amino acids. CDR3 sequence: CASSPPAGGRNEQFF. The CDR3 DNA reads TGTGCCAGCTCACCACCAGCAGGGGGCAGAAATGAGCAGTTCTTC.

This chain joins TRBV5-5 and TRBJ1-1; D ambiguous. The length of the CDR3 is 13 residues. The ends were cut back, 1 base at V and 2 bases at J, with 6 bases in the middle. Looked up from germline, CDR1 is SGHKS and CDR2 is YYEKEE (reference sequence). The CDR3 region is CASSLYANTEAFF. CDR3 nucleotide sequence: TGTGCCAGCAGCTTGTATGCTAACACTGAAGCTTTCTTT. The entire variable domain, with the rest obtained from reference TRBV5-5 and TRBJ1-1, is as follows: DAGVTQSPTHLIKTRGQQVTLRCSPISGHKSVSWYQQVLGQGPQFIFQYYEKEERGRGNFPDRFSARQFPNYSSELNVNALLLGDSALYLCASSLYANTEAFFGQGTRLTVV.